This TCR beta chain is from a study of regulatory T cells in long-lasting Graves disease (dated by TCRdb to the early 2020s). With regard to the full study: To count as having persistent Graves' disease, a patient had to have received antithyroid drug treatment for over 5 years with TSH receptor autoantibodies remaining persistently positive. In the clinical cohort, patients with persistent Graves' disease had used antithyroid drugs for an average of approximately eleven years. A total of some 35 samples underwent TCR sequencing, from roughly 13 patients with persistent Graves' disease and some 20 patients with newly diagnosed Graves' disease. The study took place in China and was registered as a clinical trial. Persistent Graves' disease patients were compared with newly diagnosed Graves' disease patients by peripheral blood TCR sequencing and RNA sequencing.

What the work shows at the level of the full study, not this receptor alone: Because the primary lesion, thyroid tissue, could not be accessed, the study looked at peripheral blood alone. TRBV28, TRBJ1-2 and TRBJ2-5 were preferentially used in persistent disease, while TRBV20-1 and TRBJ2-1 were favored in newly diagnosed disease. Sequencing and analysis were limited to the TCR beta chain. A larger number of public clonotypes was shared among persistent patients (approximately 2,500) than among newly diagnosed patients (around 970). The authors acknowledged the small sample size as a limitation that may reduce accuracy. Compared with newly diagnosed patients, patients with persistent Graves' disease had lower TCR Shannon entropy and fewer highly expanded clones, which suggests clonal expansion.

This clonotype appeared many times. It has no known antigen specificity. Within one base of it there is no much larger clone, and no base qualities were kept. The germline ends are 10 bases apart after V is trimmed by 2 bases and J by 2 bases. CDR1 MNHEY and CDR2 SMNVEV were looked up in the germline V gene (reference sequence). The CDR3 runs 14 amino acids, cysteine and phenylalanine included. Of all the DNA, just the CDR3 is kept, 42 bases in frame from base 1. The sample's time point label is to be understood as: persistent/refractory GD, antithyroid drugs over 5 years with positive TRAb. For both TCR sequencing and RNA sequencing, RNA was extracted from PBMCs using TRIzol. The diagnosis of Graves' disease followed American Thyroid Association guidelines. Patients for the study were recruited at an endocrinology department in Xi'an, China. Each patient gave approximately 9 milliliters of peripheral blood, collected in an EDTA anticoagulant tube. Ficoll Paque Plus density gradient separation was used to isolate PBMCs, and no further T cell sorting was done. An Agilent 2100 Bioanalyzer and agarose gel were used to assess RNA quality, and a NanoDrop 2000 was used to measure RNA concentration.

Library creation used multiplex PCR. Sequencing took place on an Illumina HiSeq 4000. iRepertoire HTBI primers and Arm-PCR amplification of CDR3 regions were used to construct TCR beta libraries. Before sequencing, the PCR products underwent gel purification. Per the original workflow: Gene usage analysis of CDR3 amino acid clonotypes used the approximately 62 TRBV and more than 13 TRBJ segments found across samples. COPE and FqMerger were used to merge filtered high-quality paired reads into contigs. BLAST was used to align contigs to IMGT TRBV, TRBD and TRBJ reference genes, with CDR3 defined following IMGT. Highly expanded clones were defined as clonotypes with a frequency above 0.1%. Shannon entropy served as the measure of repertoire diversity, while the Gini coefficient captured V-J evenness. Clonotypes shared by more than one individual were considered public. TCRdb reprocessing: public reads trimmed at Q25 with fastp, clones called with MiXCR, in-frame beta chains kept. When rows share a CDR3 protein, they turn into one entry using the most common DNA and genes. These V and J calls rely on TCRdb rather than the paper's analysis. In all, the sample holds a few hundred thousand distinct CDR3 sequences, and roughly 20% of those were seen once. The top ten constitute around a quarter of the sample.

This specimen was peripheral blood mononuclear cells (PBMCs), taken when the disease was refractory, from a patient treated with antithyroid drugs. The rearranged chain carries TRBV27 and TRBJ2-7, and the D gene may be TRBD1, 6 bases matching. The source of this sequence is a woman aged 40 to 50 with Graves disease. Donor details come from another sample of the same person, matched by shared clones. The DNA reads TGTGCCAGCAGTTTAGCAGGGGCTGCCTACGAGCAGTACTTC. This yields the protein CASSLAGAAYEQYF.